These 24 T cell receptor beta chains were all obtained from the same sample, sequenced in a study of beta chain features in type 1 diabetes. Study-wide points: Moderate yet significant TCRB CDR3 shortening was seen in Type 1 diabetes patients in all four CD4+ subsets.

No antigens are known for them. Sequencing targeted expressed TCRB transcripts, as all isolated RNA had been reverse transcribed. Profiling relied on immunoSEQ multiplex PCR, and the TCRdb table lists in-frame clones only, not all of them. This sample carries 640,000 or so clones, around 15% of them seen once, and the ten largest clones take approximately 0.021%. Sequenced: naive CD4+ T cells from blood. The receptors stem from a man between 18 and 35 years old with type 1 diabetes.

The genes are TRBV5-4 and TRBJ2-3; TRBD1 agrees at 7 bases. CDR1 and CDR2 (germline): SGHNT, YYREEE (reference sequence). J gave up 2 bases and V 1 base, and 4 bases lay outside the gene matches. CDR3 length: 15 amino acids. CDR3 DNA sequence: TGTGCCAGCAGCTTGTCTACAGGGGCCACAGATACGCAGTATTTT. Protein sequence: CASSLSTGATDTQYF.

The V call is TRBV10-3, the J call TRBJ1-5, with 10 bases aligning to TRBD1. The CDR3 loop spans 15 amino acids. CDR1 and CDR2 (germline): ENHRY, SYGVKD. V was pared by 6 bases and J by 2 bases, with 4 bases of the junction left unmatched. The CDR3 is CAISAGTGGNQPQHF. CDR3 coding DNA: TGTGCCATCAGCGCCGGGACAGGGGGCAATCAGCCCCAGCATTTT.

The chain couples TRBV19 to TRBJ2-5, with 8 positions matching TRBD1. The V gene end was trimmed by 7 bases and the J gene end by 1 base; junction bases not matched to a gene: 8. The CDR3 has 15 residues. CDR1 is LNHDA and CDR2 is SQIVND in the germline V gene (reference sequence). Here the CDR3 DNA reads TGTGCCAGTACGACGACAGGGGACCGCCAAGAGACCCAGTACTTC. It yields the protein CASTTTGDRQETQYF. Based on the CDR3 plus reference TRBV19 and TRBJ2-5, the full variable domain is DGGITQSPKYLFRKEGQNVTLSCEQNLNHDAMYWYRQDPGQGLRLIYYSQIVNDFQKGDIAEGYSVSREKKESFPLTVTSAQKNPTAFYLCASTTTGDRQETQYFGPGTRLLVL.

The chain uses TRBV7-2 and TRBJ2-5; TRBD2 matches 10 bases. This CDR3 has 15 amino acids. V was pared by 5 bases and J by 4 bases, with 7 bases of the junction left unmatched. Germline V gene lookup returns CDR1 SGHTA and CDR2 FQGNSA. Written as DNA, the CDR3 is TGTGCCAGCAGCACCAGTAGCGGGGGGATAGAGACCCAGTACTTC. Protein: CASSTSSGGIETQYF. The whole variable domain, filled in from reference TRBV7-2 and TRBJ2-5, reads GAGVSQSPSNKVTEKGKDVELRCDPISGHTALYWYRQSLGQGLEFLIYFQGNSAPDKSGLPSDRFSAERTGGSVSTLTIQRTQQEDSAVYLCASSTSSGGIETQYFGPGTRLLVL.

V is TRBV7-6 and J is TRBJ1-6; TRBD1 might be the D (6 bases). This CDR3 spans 15 amino acids. V gave up 1 base and J gave up 4 bases, with 8 bases separating them. Looked up from germline, CDR1 is SGHVS and CDR2 is FNYEAQ. CDR3 amino acids: CASSLEQGYNSPLHF. As DNA, the CDR3 is TGTGCCAGCAGCTTAGAACAGGGTTATAATTCACCCCTCCACTTT.

This clone showed up just a few times. The V call is TRBV7-6, the J call TRBJ1-2; possible D gene TRBD1, 5 bases. CDR1 is SGHVS, CDR2 FNYEAQ, per germline. CDR3 length equals 12 residues. Between the trimmed V and J ends, which lost 4 bases and 6 bases, there was a span of 9 bases. The chain's CDR3 is CASSSAGHGYTF. In DNA, the CDR3 is TGTGCCAGCAGCTCCGCAGGGCATGGCTACACCTTC. Full variable domain (remainder filled in from reference TRBV7-6 and TRBJ1-2): GAGVSQSPRYKVTKRGQDVALRCDPISGHVSLYWYRQALGQGPEFLTYFNYEAQQDKSGLPNDRFSAERPEGSISTLTIQRTEQRDSAMYRCASSSAGHGYTFGSGTRLTVV.

CDR3 loop: CASSLPGSLGNEQFF. The CDR3 region has the DNA TGTGCCAGCAGCCTCCCCGGCAGCCTGGGGAATGAGCAGTTCTTC. The gene calls are TRBV5-4 and TRBJ2-1; no clear D gene. V lost 4 bases to trimming and J lost 7 bases, with 18 bases between them. The germline CDR1 and CDR2 sequences are SGHNT and YYREEE (reference sequence). CDR3 length equals 15 residues.

The V call is TRBV30, the J call TRBJ1-5; a weak D match, TRBD1 (5 bases). CDR1 is GTSNPN, CDR2 SVGIG, per germline (reference sequence). The CDR3 loop spans 13 amino acids. Trimming cost V 1 base and J 6 bases, with 10 bases left between them. The CDR3 sequence is CAWSGRDRQPQHF. The CDR3 DNA is TGTGCCTGGAGTGGGAGGGACCGTCAGCCCCAGCATTTT.

This clone was seen more than once but under ten times. The rearrangement links TRBV30 to TRBJ2-4, with D hard to call. The V gene lost 2 bases and the J gene lost 0 bases, with 11 bases spanning the gap. The CDR3 is 15 residues long. From germline, CDR1 is GTSNPN and CDR2 SVGIG (reference sequence). The chain's CDR3 is CAWSRTVLAKNIQYF. In DNA, the CDR3 is TGTGCCTGGAGTCGTACAGTCCTAGCCAAAAACATTCAGTACTTC.

The chain combines TRBV5-4 with TRBJ1-5; D might be TRBD1 (5 bases). The V gene's germline CDR1 is SGHNT and CDR2 YYREEE (reference sequence). The CDR3 is 14 amino acids. Trimming pared 4 bases from V and 7 bases from J, leaving 15 bases between. This CDR3 is CASSADSGNQPQHF. The CDR3 region has the DNA TGTGCCAGCAGCGCAGACAGCGGGAACCAGCCCCAGCATTTT.

The V call is TRBV6-1, the J call TRBJ1-5; D is undetermined. Germline lookup yields CDR1 MNHNS and CDR2 SASEGT. This CDR3 is built from 14 residues. Trimming removed 0 bases from V and 0 bases from J, with 3 bases in between. The CDR3: CASSEAYSNQPQHF. The CDR3, as DNA: TGTGCCAGCAGTGAAGCGTATAGCAATCAGCCCCAGCATTTT.

The J gene is TRBJ2-1, the V gene TRBV30; 11 bases line up with TRBD1. The J segment lost 9 bases and the V segment lost 1 base, leaving 2 bases of the junction unmatched. Germline V gene sequence: CDR1 GTSNPN, CDR2 SVGIG (reference sequence). This CDR3 contains 13 residues. In DNA, the CDR3 is TGTGCCTGGAGTGACGGGACAGGGGGTGAGCAGTTCTTC. This encodes CAWSDGTGGEQFF.

This clone was counted a few times. The J gene is TRBJ1-5, the V gene TRBV28; D is unclear. With 6 bases removed from V and 9 bases from J, the gap between germline ends came to 9 bases. CDR1 is MDHEN, CDR2 SYDVKM, per germline. The CDR3 contains 11 residues. The CDR3 region has the DNA TGTGCCAGCAGGGTCATCGGGCCCCAGCATTTT. This codes for CASRVIGPQHF.

This chain joins TRBV5-4 and TRBJ2-1; TRBD1 aligns across 9 bases. V trimming: 0 bases; J trimming: 8 bases; junction bases outside the gene matches: 6. The CDR3 extends over 15 amino acids. From germline, CDR1 is SGHNT and CDR2 YYREEE (reference sequence). CDR3 bases: TGTGCCAGCAGCTTGGGGGACAGGGTGAGGGATGAGCAGTTCTTC. It specifies CASSLGDRVRDEQFF.

This rearrangement joins TRBV5-4 to TRBJ2-7; a possible D gene is TRBD2 (5 bases). Trimming shortened V by 1 base and J by 5 bases, and 10 bases separated the two germline ends. The germline V gene encodes CDR1 SGHNT and CDR2 YYREEE (reference sequence). The CDR3 loop spans 13 amino acids. The CDR3 spells CASSLIEGHEQYF. Written as DNA, the CDR3 is TGTGCCAGCAGCTTGATTGAGGGCCACGAGCAGTACTTC.

V and J are TRBV5-1 and TRBJ1-1, with D hard to call. V lost 4 bases and J 3 bases, leaving 10 bases between the germline ends. The length of the CDR3 is 13 residues. The germline gives CDR1 SGHRS, CDR2 YFSETQ. CDR3 sequence (DNA): TGCGCCAGCAGCCCCCAGGAGGACACTGAAGCTTTCTTT. It is translated as CASSPQEDTEAFF.

A few counts support this clone. The chain links TRBV29-1 to TRBJ2-7, with a tentative D call TRBD1 (5 bases). This CDR3 region has 13 residues. The germline gives CDR1 SQVTM, CDR2 ANQGSEA. V was shortened by 7 bases and J by 0 bases, with 13 bases between the two germline ends. CDR3 nucleotides: TGCAGCGCGGAAACAGGTTACTCCTACGAGCAGTACTTC. As protein: CSAETGYSYEQYF.

In its sample, this clone was seen a few times. The chain couples TRBV19 to TRBJ2-3; the D is unclear. Trimming removed 6 bases at V and 2 bases at J, with 12 bases between. The CDR3 contains 14 residues. Germline V gene sequence: CDR1 LNHDA, CDR2 SQIVND (reference sequence). CDR3: CASSPFGYTDTQYF. CDR3 bases: TGTGCCAGTAGCCCCTTTGGGTACACAGATACGCAGTATTTT.

This clone was detected only a few times. The V gene is TRBV30, the J gene TRBJ2-2; D ambiguous. Deletions cut 4 bases from V and 0 bases from J, with 9 bases between. The CDR3 runs to 14 residues. CDR1 GTSNPN and CDR2 SVGIG come from the germline V gene (reference sequence). For the CDR3, the DNA is TGTGCCTGGACCAGACCCACGAACACCGGGGAGCTGTTTTTT. This codes for CAWTRPTNTGELFF.

The chain recombines TRBV7-9 with TRBJ2-4; possible D gene TRBD1, 6 bases. With 3 bases removed from V and 5 bases from J, the gap between germline ends came to 8 bases. Germline assignment: CDR1 SEHNR and CDR2 FQNEAQ (reference sequence). The CDR3 spans 13 residues. The CDR3 is CASSFGTQNIQYF. CDR3 bases: TGTGCCAGCAGCTTCGGGACACAAAACATTCAGTACTTC.

The CDR3 DNA is TGTGCCAGCAGTCCGACAGGGCGCAATCAGCCCCAGCATTTT. Protein: CASSPTGRNQPQHF. This chain links TRBV6-5 with TRBJ1-5, with TRBD1 matching over 7 bases. Germline V gene sequence: CDR1 MNHEY, CDR2 SVGAGI. J was trimmed by 2 bases and V by 5 bases; bases with no gene match: 3. This CDR3 has 14 amino acids.

The V call is TRBV7-9, the J call TRBJ1-2, with 7 bases identical to TRBD1. The germline CDR1 and CDR2 sequences are SEHNR and FQNEAQ (reference sequence). The CDR3 has 14 amino acids. Trimming removed 5 bases from V and 0 bases from J; junction bases left unmatched: 3. The CDR3 spells CASSRTGANYGYTF. The CDR3 DNA reads TGTGCCAGCAGCCGAACAGGGGCTAACTATGGCTACACCTTC.

The CDR3 DNA sequence: TGTGCCAGCTCTCCATTAGAGGGAGACCCTAGGTCGTATTTT. It encodes CASSPLEGDPRSYF. The chain has TRBV7-6 and TRBJ2-3; weak D call: TRBD2 (5 bases). The ends were cut back, 8 bases at V and 14 bases at J, with 26 bases in the middle. This CDR3 region has 14 residues. Germline V gene lookup returns CDR1 SGHVS and CDR2 FNYEAQ.

The rearrangement uses TRBV7-2 and TRBJ2-7; 8 nucleotides agree with TRBD1. Germline assignment: CDR1 SGHTA and CDR2 FQGNSA. The V gene end was trimmed by 5 bases and the J gene end by 2 bases; junction bases not matched to a gene: 5. The CDR3 runs to 14 residues. Here the CDR3 DNA reads TGTGCCAGCAGCAAAGACAGGGGAGCCTACGAGCAGTACTTC. Translation gives CASSKDRGAYEQYF.